A selection of T cell receptor beta chains follows, all from one sample in a study of early T cells in non-severe SARS-CoV-2 infection. Each CDR3 protein gets one entry after TCRdb re-called the 5' RACE reads with MiXCR. This table holds roughly 57,000 distinct CDR3 sequences, under 15% found once. The input for sequencing was whole blood, taken at baseline. These receptors were taken from an adult who was a healthcare worker with PCR-confirmed SARS-CoV-2 infection or an uninfected control (not recorded which). Both conserved end residues are part of each CDR3. The D gene is left open where the match is weak. Clone size is given for some rows only: seen once, a few or many times, or a class if the clone is expanded.

size | J | D | V | CDR3 | DNA
. | TRBJ1-2 | . | TRBV6-2/TRBV6-3 | CASRQGSFTF | TGTGCCAGCAGACAGGGATCTTTCACCTTC
. | TRBJ2-2 | TRBD1 | TRBV2 | CASRRTGGTGELFF | TGTGCCAGCAGGAGGACAGGGGGCACCGGGGAGCTGTTTTTT
. | TRBJ1-3 | . | TRBV19 | CASSMGGRQNTIYF | TGTGCCAGTAGTATGGGGGGACGGCAAAACACCATATATTTT
many | TRBJ2-7 | TRBD1 | TRBV19 | CASSPRTGVYEQYF | TGTGCCAGTAGTCCCCGGACAGGGGTCTACGAGCAGTACTTC
. | TRBJ2-5 | TRBD1 | TRBV28 | CASRGDRDLAQYF | TGTGCCAGCAGAGGGGACAGGGACTTGGCCCAGTACTTC
. | TRBJ2-7 | . | TRBV12-3/TRBV12-4 | CASTVGSPWKEQYF | TGTGCCAGCACAGTCGGGTCCCCCTGGAAGGAGCAGTACTTC
. | TRBJ2-7 | . | TRBV21-1 | CASSKGPTYEQYF | TGTGCCAGCAGCAAAGGCCCGACATACGAGCAGTACTTC
few | TRBJ2-7 | TRBD2 | TRBV7-2 | CASSLMGLAENEQYF | TGTGCCAGCAGCTTAATGGGACTAGCGGAAAACGAGCAGTACTTC
. | TRBJ2-5 | TRBD1 | TRBV5-4 | CASSEGQQETQYF | TGTGCCAGCAGCGAGGGACAGCAAGAGACCCAGTACTTC
. | TRBJ2-1 | . | TRBV28 | CASSLGRVNEQFF | TGTGCCAGCAGTTTGGGGCGGGTCAATGAGCAGTTCTTC
many | TRBJ1-6 | . | TRBV7-2 | CASSPPGVPSGSPLHF | TGTGCCAGCAGCCCCCCAGGGGTACCTAGCGGTTCACCCCTCCACTTT
many | TRBJ2-4 | TRBD1 | TRBV18 | CASSPLGQVKNIQYF | TGTGCCAGCTCACCTCTCGGACAGGTCAAAAACATTCAGTACTTC
. | TRBJ1-4 | . | TRBV20-1 | CSATGEGNEKLFF | TGCAGTGCCACCGGGGAGGGTAATGAAAAACTGTTTTTT
. | TRBJ1-1 | . | TRBV6-5 | CASSYDRSVAFF | TGTGCCAGCAGTTACGACAGGTCTGTTGCTTTCTTT
few | TRBJ2-1 | . | TRBV19 | CASSKRTAYNEQFF | TGTGCCAGTAGTAAAAGGACCGCCTACAATGAGCAGTTCTTC
few | TRBJ2-1 | TRBD2 | TRBV6-5 | CASSYIASGSHEQFF | TGTGCCAGCAGTTACATAGCTAGCGGGAGCCATGAGCAGTTCTTC
. | TRBJ2-7 | TRBD1 | TRBV5-1 | CASSTMTGTISYEQYF | TGCGCCAGCAGCACAATGACAGGGACCATCTCCTACGAGCAGTACTTC
. | TRBJ2-7 | TRBD1 | TRBV7-6 | CASSSRTGDSYEQYF | TGTGCCAGCAGCTCCCGGACAGGGGATTCCTACGAGCAGTACTTC
few | TRBJ2-1 | TRBD2 | TRBV7-3 | CASSQALAAYNEQFF | TGTGCCAGCAGCCAGGCACTAGCGGCCTACAATGAGCAGTTCTTC
few | TRBJ2-5 | TRBD1 | TRBV12-3/TRBV12-4 | CASSTDRGRTETQYF | TGTGCCAGCAGCACGGACAGGGGGCGCACGGAGACCCAGTACTTC
. | TRBJ2-3 | . | TRBV12-3/TRBV12-4 | CASSFGTRDTQYF | TGTGCCAGCAGTTTCGGGACTCGGGATACGCAGTATTTT
few | TRBJ1-4 | . | TRBV30 | CAWSEEEKLFF | TGTGCCTGGAGTGAGGAAGAAAAACTGTTTTTT
. | TRBJ2-2 | . | TRBV10-3 | CAISGTSTGAGELFF | TGTGCCATCAGTGGTACGTCTACAGGAGCCGGGGAGCTGTTTTTT
few | TRBJ2-1 | TRBD2 | TRBV6-2/TRBV6-3 | CASSAGTRGSYNEQFF | TGTGCCAGCAGCGCCGGGACTAGGGGCTCCTACAATGAGCAGTTCTTC
few | TRBJ2-4 | . | TRBV12-3/TRBV12-4 | CASSLASGTLKNIQYF | TGTGCCAGCAGTTTAGCGTCGGGGACACTCAAAAACATTCAGTACTTC
many | TRBJ2-1 | . | TRBV20-1 | CSARDGREQFF | TGCAGTGCTAGAGATGGGCGTGAGCAGTTCTTC
. | TRBJ2-2 | . | TRBV19 | CASSIWQGEELFF | TGTGCTAGTAGTATATGGCAGGGCGAGGAGCTGTTTTTT
. | TRBJ2-1 | . | TRBV24-1 | CATSGGIGYNEQFF | TGTGCCACAAGTGGCGGGATTGGGTACAATGAGCAGTTCTTC
. | TRBJ2-4 | TRBD1 | TRBV30 | CAWSAGDRGRTGNIQYF | TGTGCCTGGAGCGCTGGAGACAGGGGGCGGACCGGAAACATTCAGTACTTC
few | TRBJ2-7 | . | TRBV6-5 | CASSYLRTAYEQYF | TGTGCCAGCAGTTACCTAAGGACAGCCTACGAGCAGTACTTC
few | TRBJ2-2 | . | TRBV28 | CASSLQLLGTGELFF | TGTGCCAGCAGTTTGCAACTCCTGGGGACCGGGGAGCTGTTTTTT
. | TRBJ2-3 | . | TRBV29-1 | CSVDKGDTQYF | TGCAGCGTTGACAAGGGGGATACGCAGTATTTT
. | TRBJ2-1 | TRBD2 | TRBV24-1 | CATSDFGLVRAGDNEQFF | TGTGCCACCAGTGATTTCGGTCTGGTAAGGGCGGGAGACAATGAGCAGTTCTTC
many | TRBJ2-3 | TRBD2 | TRBV20-1 | CSASSVSGKSDTQYF | TGCAGTGCTAGCTCCGTAAGCGGGAAGTCAGATACGCAGTATTTT
many | TRBJ2-1 | TRBD2 | TRBV7-3 | CASSPSSGRAVEQFF | TGTGCCAGCAGCCCTTCTAGCGGGAGGGCCGTTGAGCAGTTCTTC
many | TRBJ1-5 | TRBD1 | TRBV6-2/TRBV6-3 | CASSPYLLGTEIRNQPQHF | TGTGCCAGCAGCCCTTACCTCTTAGGGACAGAAATTCGTAATCAGCCCCAGCATTTT
many | TRBJ2-2 | TRBD2 | TRBV19 | CASSFTSESAGELFF | TGTGCCAGTAGTTTCACTAGCGAGTCAGCCGGGGAGCTGTTTTTT
. | TRBJ2-7 | TRBD1 | TRBV4-2 | CASSQGQGINEQYF | TGTGCCAGCAGCCAAGGACAGGGGATCAACGAGCAGTACTTC
few | TRBJ2-5 | TRBD1 | TRBV28 | CASSPGQGKQETQYF | TGTGCCAGCAGTCCAGGACAGGGAAAACAAGAGACCCAGTACTTC
. | TRBJ2-1 | TRBD2 | TRBV3-1 | CASSREPGLGYNEQFF | TGTGCCAGCAGCCGAGAACCGGGACTAGGATACAATGAGCAGTTCTTC
few | TRBJ2-7 | . | TRBV7-9 | CASSLYRGNYEQYF | TGTGCCAGCAGCTTGTACCGTGGGAACTACGAGCAGTACTTC
. | TRBJ2-5 | . | TRBV4-1 | CASSQDRAEETQYF | TGCGCCAGCAGCCAAGATAGGGCCGAGGAGACCCAGTACTTC
. | TRBJ2-7 | TRBD1 | TRBV7-9 | CASSSPDRGYYEQYF | TGTGCCAGCAGCTCTCCGGACAGGGGATATTACGAGCAGTACTTC
few | TRBJ2-2 | TRBD2 | TRBV5-4 | CASSRSSGRYTGELFF | TGTGCCAGCAGCAGGTCTAGCGGGAGATACACCGGGGAGCTGTTTTTT
many | TRBJ2-1 | TRBD2 | TRBV19 | CASSIAGTSGRAGEQFF | TGTGCCAGTAGTATCGCCGGGACTAGCGGGAGGGCCGGTGAGCAGTTCTTC
few | TRBJ1-1 | . | TRBV4-3 | CASSPFLTVMNTEAFF | TGCGCCAGCAGCCCCTTCCTGACAGTGATGAACACTGAAGCTTTCTTT
. | TRBJ1-2 | TRBD1 | TRBV29-1 | CSVRTGGGGYTF | TGCAGCGTTCGAACAGGGGGCGGTGGCTACACCTTC
. | TRBJ2-1 | TRBD2 | TRBV4-3 | CASSLSGRDNEQFF | TGCGCCAGCAGCCTAAGCGGGAGGGACAATGAGCAGTTCTTC
many | TRBJ2-3 | TRBD2 | TRBV10-2 | CASSWTSGGRTDTQYF | TGCGCCAGCAGTTGGACTAGCGGGGGCCGCACAGATACGCAGTATTTT
. | TRBJ2-1 | TRBD2 | TRBV5-1 | CASSLGITLAGGNEQFF | TGCGCCAGCAGCTTGGGAATTACTCTAGCGGGGGGAAATGAGCAGTTCTTC
few | TRBJ1-1 | . | TRBV20-1 | CSARQARANTEAFF | TGCAGTGCTAGACAGGCCCGGGCGAACACTGAAGCTTTCTTT
few | TRBJ1-4 | . | TRBV18 | CASSPEGYYEKLFF | TGTGCCAGCTCTCCGGAGGGCTATTATGAAAAACTGTTTTTT
many | TRBJ1-1 | . | TRBV29-1 | CSGWTANTEAFF | TGCAGCGGATGGACTGCGAACACTGAAGCTTTCTTT
many | TRBJ1-2 | . | TRBV11-2 | CASSFGGNYGYTF | TGTGCCAGCAGCTTTGGAGGGAACTATGGCTACACCTTC
many | TRBJ1-4 | . | TRBV27 | CASSWRHNEKLFF | TGTGCCAGCAGTTGGCGGCATAATGAAAAACTGTTTTTT
many | TRBJ2-1 | TRBD2 | TRBV7-3 | CASRRSGLAGEYGEQFF | TGTGCCAGCAGACGATCGGGACTAGCGGGAGAGTACGGTGAGCAGTTCTTC
. | TRBJ2-7 | TRBD2 | TRBV10-2 | CASSESLAGYEQYF | TGCGCCAGCAGTGAGTCACTAGCGGGCTACGAGCAGTACTTC
. | TRBJ2-4 | . | TRBV24-1 | CATTPPKNIQYF | TGTGCCACCACACCTCCCAAAAACATTCAGTACTTC
few | TRBJ1-1 | . | TRBV7-2 | CASSLGSSTEAFF | TGTGCCAGCAGCTTAGGGTCTAGCACTGAAGCTTTCTTT
many | TRBJ2-6 | . | TRBV6-6 | CASSWKEANVLTF | TGTGCCAGCAGCTGGAAGGAGGCCAACGTCCTGACTTTC